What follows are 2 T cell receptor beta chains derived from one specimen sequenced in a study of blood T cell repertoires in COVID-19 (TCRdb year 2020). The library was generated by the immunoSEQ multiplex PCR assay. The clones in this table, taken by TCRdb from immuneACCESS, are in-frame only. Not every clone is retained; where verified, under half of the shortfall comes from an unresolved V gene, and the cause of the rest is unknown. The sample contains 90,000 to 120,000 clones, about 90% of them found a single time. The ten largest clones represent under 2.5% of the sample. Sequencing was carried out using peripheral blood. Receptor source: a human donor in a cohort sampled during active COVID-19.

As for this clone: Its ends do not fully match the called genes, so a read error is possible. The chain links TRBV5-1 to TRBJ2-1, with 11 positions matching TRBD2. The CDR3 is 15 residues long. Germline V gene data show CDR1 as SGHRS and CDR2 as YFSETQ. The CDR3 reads CASRFSGGVANEQFF. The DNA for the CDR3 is TGCGCCAGCCGCTTTAGCGGGGGGGTAGCGAATGAGCAGTTCTTC.

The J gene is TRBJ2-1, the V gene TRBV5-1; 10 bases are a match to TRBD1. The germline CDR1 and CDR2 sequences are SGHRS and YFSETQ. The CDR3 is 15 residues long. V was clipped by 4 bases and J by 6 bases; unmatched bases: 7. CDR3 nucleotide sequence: TGCGCCAGCAGCCAACCGGGACAGGGGATCAATGAGCAGTTCTTC. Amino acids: CASSQPGQGINEQFF.